The entry that follows covers one T cell receptor (beta chain) sequence. Participants were aged about 18 to 89 years from approximately 23 US areas. Each participant's cohort was designated according to participant-reported clinical history. The sample comes from a study of blood T cell repertoires in COVID-19. Study background: Samples representing acute and convalescent COVID-19 were sourced from the United States, Italy and Spain.

Only in-frame clones appear in the TCRdb table, and some are missing; sequencing was by immunoSEQ multiplex PCR. Of about 210,000 clones listed, roughly four fifths were seen once; the top ten hold roughly 8.7%. The CDR3 spans 15 residues. Germline loops: CDR1 SNHLY, CDR2 FYNNEI. The ends lost 6 bases at V and 3 bases at J; junction bases unmatched: 8. The sequencing input was PBMCs or T cells enriched from blood (not recorded which). V usage is TRBV2 and J usage is TRBJ2-3, with 8 bases identical to TRBD2. This clonotype was obtained from a man in his forties or fifties who had recovered from COVID-19. DNA for the CDR3: TGTGCCAGCAGCCAAGAGAGACTAGCGACAGATACGCAGTATTTT. This codes for CASSQERLATDTQYF.